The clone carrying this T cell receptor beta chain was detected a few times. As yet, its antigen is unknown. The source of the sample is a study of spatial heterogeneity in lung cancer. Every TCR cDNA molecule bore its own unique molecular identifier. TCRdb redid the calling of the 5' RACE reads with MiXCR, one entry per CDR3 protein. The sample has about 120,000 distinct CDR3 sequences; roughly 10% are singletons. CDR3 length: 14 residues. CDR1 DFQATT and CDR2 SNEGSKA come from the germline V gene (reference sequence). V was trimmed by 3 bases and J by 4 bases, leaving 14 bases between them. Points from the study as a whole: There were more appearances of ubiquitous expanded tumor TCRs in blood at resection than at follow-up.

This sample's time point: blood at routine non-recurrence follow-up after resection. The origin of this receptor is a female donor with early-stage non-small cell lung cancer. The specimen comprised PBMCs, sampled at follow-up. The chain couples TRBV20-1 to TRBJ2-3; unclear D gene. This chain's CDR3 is CSASSRVAADTQYF. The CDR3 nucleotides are TGCAGTGCTAGTAGTCGGGTGGCGGCAGATACGCAGTATTTT.